The text below deals with one T cell receptor beta chain. TCRdb keeps only in-frame clones here, not all; method: immunoSEQ multiplex PCR. This table holds around 73,000 clones, about four fifths found once. The data stem from a study of blood T cell repertoires in COVID-19. Sequencing input: peripheral blood. This sequence was found in a woman aged 55 to 70 with acute or convalescent COVID-19.

The chain's CDR3 is CASSLALSGGYTF. The DNA for the CDR3 is TGTGCCAGCAGTTTAGCGCTCTCGGGGGGCTACACCTTC. The chain links TRBV12-3 or TRBV12-4 to TRBJ1-2; no clear D gene. This CDR3 spans 13 amino acids. V was clipped by 0 bases and J by 8 bases, with 10 bases between them.